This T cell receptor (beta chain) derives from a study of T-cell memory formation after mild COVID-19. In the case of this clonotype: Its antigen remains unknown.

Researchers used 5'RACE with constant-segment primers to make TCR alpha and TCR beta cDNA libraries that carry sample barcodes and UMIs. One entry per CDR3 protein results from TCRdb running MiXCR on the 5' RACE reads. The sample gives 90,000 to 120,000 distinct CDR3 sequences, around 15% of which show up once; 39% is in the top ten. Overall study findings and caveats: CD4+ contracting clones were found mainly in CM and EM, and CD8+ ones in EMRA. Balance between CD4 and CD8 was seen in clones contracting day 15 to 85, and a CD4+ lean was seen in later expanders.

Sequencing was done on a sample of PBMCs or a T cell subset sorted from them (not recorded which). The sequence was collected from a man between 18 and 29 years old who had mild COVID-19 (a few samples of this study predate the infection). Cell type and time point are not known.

DNA for the CDR3: TGTGCCAGCAGTGTTACGGGACAGGCCTACGAGCAGTACTTC. The encoded protein is CASSVTGQAYEQYF. The chain has TRBV6-2 or TRBV6-3 and TRBJ2-7; TRBD1 matches 8 bases. The V gene end was trimmed by 5 bases and the J gene end by 2 bases; junction bases not matched to a gene: 5. Germline V lookup: CDR1 MNHEY, CDR2 SVGEGT. This CDR3 comprises 14 residues.